One T cell receptor beta chain is described in this entry. Its antigen is not identified. Trimming cost V 0 bases and J 7 bases, with 25 bases left between them. The CDR3 spans 18 residues. Germline loops: CDR1 LGHNA, CDR2 YNFKEQ. The data derive from a study of CD8+ T cells in alopecia areata. Treatment of the sample: oral pan-JAK inhibitor, 5-10 mg twice daily. Individuals with alopecia areata gave both lesional scalp punch biopsies and peripheral blood for collection. Isolated RNA was reverse transcribed into cDNA used as the sequencing template. TCRdb's table, derived via immunoSEQ multiplex PCR, lists solely in-frame clones and lacks some. The sample has 200,000 or so clones, 43% seen once. Study findings and constraints: Mouse data revealed clearer TCR sharing than patient data did, a gap possibly tied to HLA. Scalp clonality and expanded CD8+ clones among the top 100 fell significantly with tofacitinib. Scalp and blood samples kept many expanded lesional clones throughout tofacitinib.

This chain joins TRBV4-2 and TRBJ2-7; D may match TRBD1 or TRBD2 (6 bases each). The sample consisted of CD4+ T cells sorted from blood, taken at roughly week 38, from a patient treated with tofacitinib. This TCR was recovered from a human donor with alopecia areata. CDR3 residues: CASSQEGGSAPSLGEQYF. Here the CDR3 DNA reads TGTGCCAGCAGCCAAGAAGGGGGGTCTGCACCCTCGCTGGGGGAGCAGTACTTC.